This entry is about one T cell receptor beta chain. Its cognate antigen is unknown. Germline-derived CDR1 and CDR2 are SNHLY and FYNNEI. CDR3 length equals 14 residues. The V segment lost 6 bases and the J segment 6 bases; nucleotides outside the gene matches: 11. Time point: persistent/refractory GD, antithyroid drugs over 5 years with positive TRAb. Making the TCR library involved RNA that had been extracted from PBMCs. The data are from a study of regulatory T cells in long-lasting Graves disease. Across the whole study: Persistent Graves' disease meant over 5 years of antithyroid drugs with positive TSH receptor antibodies. Study-wide findings and caveats: TCR diversity was lower in persistent Graves' patients than in newly diagnosed ones.

Building the TCR beta libraries relied on iRepertoire HTBI primers, and CDR3 regions underwent Arm-PCR. TCRdb ran MiXCR on the multiplex PCR reads and lists one entry per CDR3 protein. The sample has a few hundred thousand distinct CDR3 sequences, 23% seen once. Source: peripheral blood mononuclear cells (PBMCs), taken when the disease was refractory, from a patient treated with antithyroid drugs. The gene calls are TRBV2 and TRBJ2-7; 7 nucleotides match TRBD1. This sequence was found in a female donor with Graves disease. The CDR3 DNA reads TGTGCCAGCAGCTCCGGGACAGAGGCGGGCGAGCAGTACTTC. Translated: CASSSGTEAGEQYF.